The 9 T cell receptor beta chains in this list originate from one sample, sequenced in a study of CD8 T cells in Susac syndrome. Random-hexamer reverse transcription was applied to roughly 0.5 to 1 ug RNA. TCRdb reanalysed the immunoSEQ multiplex PCR reads using MiXCR and keeps one entry per CDR3 protein. The table records some 160,000 distinct CDR3 sequences, 85% to 95% of them present only once. Sequencing used CD8+ T cells from PBMCs. Receptor source: a human donor with multiple sclerosis.

The genes are TRBV29-1 and TRBJ1-2, with TRBD1 matching 8 bases. The CDR3 extends over 16 amino acids. J lost 2 bases, V lost 4 bases, and 12 bases had no gene match. CDR1 is SQVTM, CDR2 ANQGSEA, per germline. For the CDR3, the DNA is TGCAGCGTTGTCCCGGTTTCACAGGGGGACAACTATGGCTACACCTTC. It codes for CSVVPVSQGDNYGYTF.

The V gene is TRBV13, the J gene TRBJ1-1, with no clear D. The V end was cut by 7 bases, the J end by 3 bases, with 12 bases between. This CDR3 comprises 13 residues. Germline-derived CDR1 and CDR2 are PRHDT and FYEKMQ (reference sequence). The CDR3: CASTQPGDTEAFF. The CDR3 DNA sequence: TGTGCCAGCACCCAGCCCGGGGACACTGAAGCTTTCTTT.

A single count supports this clonotype. This chain links TRBV27 with TRBJ2-1; D is perhaps TRBD2 (6 bases). CDR1 and CDR2 from the germline V gene are MNHEY and SMNVEV (reference sequence). The CDR3 loop spans 14 amino acids. Trimming removed 5 bases from V and 5 bases from J, with 13 bases in between. For the CDR3, the DNA is TGTGCCAGCAGTGGGCTAGCGAACAACAATGAGCAGTTCTTC. Residues: CASSGLANNNEQFF.

The V and J genes are TRBV5-1 and TRBJ2-3; 8 bases map to TRBD2. This CDR3 has 16 residues. J gave up 1 base and V 4 bases, and 8 bases lay outside the gene matches. Germline V gene lookup returns CDR1 SGHRS and CDR2 YFSETQ. The CDR3 loop reads CASSPRTSCCTDTQYF. In nucleotides, the CDR3 is TGCGCCAGCAGCCCCCGGACTAGCTGTTGCACAGATACGCAGTATTTT.

The CDR3, as DNA: TGTGCCAGCAGCTTTGGGACTAGCGGAGCCTACAATGAGCAGTTCTTC. Translating gives CASSFGTSGAYNEQFF. J is TRBJ2-1 and V is TRBV5-6; the match to TRBD2 covers 11 bases. This CDR3 spans 16 amino acids. The germline gives CDR1 SGHDT, CDR2 YYEEEE. The J segment lost 2 bases and the V segment lost 2 bases, leaving 3 bases of the junction unmatched.

This clonotype has just one count. The chain combines TRBV9 with TRBJ2-7, with D maybe TRBD2 (5 bases). V lost 3 bases, J lost 3 bases, and 16 bases lay in between. Germline CDR1 and CDR2: SGDLS and YYNGEE. This CDR3 is built from 15 residues. The CDR3 nucleotides are TGTGCCAGCAGCGGAACCGGGATGAAGAGCTACGAGCAGTACTTC. Translation: CASSGTGMKSYEQYF. Full variable domain (missing parts from reference TRBV9 and TRBJ2-7): DSGVTQTPKHLITATGQRVTLRCSPRSGDLSVYWYQQSLDQGLQFLIQYYNGEERAKGNILERFSAQQFPDLHSELNLSSLELGDSALYFCASSGTGMKSYEQYFGPGTRLTVT.

V and J are TRBV20-1 and TRBJ2-7, with D unresolved. CDR3 length equals 13 residues. The V gene's germline CDR1 is DFQATT and CDR2 SNEGSKA (reference sequence). V gave up 1 base and J gave up 0 bases, with 7 bases separating them. CDR3 amino acids: CSARATTSYEQYF. CDR3 nucleotides: TGCAGTGCTAGAGCTACTACCTCCTACGAGCAGTACTTC.

This clonotype was detected once. V gene TRBV21-1 combines with J gene TRBJ2-7; the table calls TRBD2, which could not be checked here. TRBV21-1 is marked as a pseudogene. The CDR3 covers 15 residues. CDR3 residues: CASSKACSRDAEQYF. For the CDR3, the DNA is TGTGCCAGCAGCAAAGCCTGCTCCCGCGACGCCGAGCAGTACTTC.

The rearrangement uses TRBV18 and TRBJ1-2; 7 bases agree with TRBD1. Germline loops: CDR1 KGHSH, CDR2 LQKENI. The CDR3 totals 15 residues. The V gene end was trimmed by 6 bases and the J gene end by 8 bases; junction bases not matched to a gene: 15. For the CDR3, the DNA is TGTGCCAGCTCCCAAGGTACCGGGACAGTGGGAGGCTACACCTTC. Translated: CASSQGTGTVGGYTF.